The next 20 T cell receptor beta chains were all read from a single sample in a study of T-cell reconstitution after alpha-beta-depleted transplantation in children. Unique molecular identifiers tagged the TCRbeta library. Each CDR3 protein gets one entry after TCRdb re-called the PCR reads with MiXCR. The profile shows about 980,000 distinct CDR3 sequences, under 30% of them singletons. Sequences were derived from PBMCs, mostly from graft donor cells, sampled 360 days after TCRalphabeta/CD19-depleted stem cell transplant. These receptor sequences come from a boy less than two years old who had a stem cell transplant for SCID, so the T cells may come from the graft donor.

A few counts support this clonotype. This chain links TRBV7-2 with TRBJ2-6, with D possibly TRBD1 on 5 matching bases. This CDR3 is 18 amino acids long. V dropped 0 bases and J dropped 2 bases, with 14 bases sitting between them. Germline values: CDR1 SGHTA, CDR2 FQGNSA. CDR3 nucleotides: TGTGCCAGCAGCTTAGCTATATGGGGCCAGGCTGGGGCCAACGTCCTGACTTTC. This gives the protein CASSLAIWGQAGANVLTF.

The V call is TRBV29-1, the J call TRBJ1-2, with D hard to call. The V gene lost 4 bases and the J gene lost 3 bases, with 6 bases spanning the gap. This CDR3 region has 11 residues. The germline V gene has CDR1 SQVTM and CDR2 ANQGSEA. The CDR3 loop is CSVVADYGYTF. The CDR3 coding sequence is TGCAGCGTTGTGGCAGACTATGGCTACACCTTC.

This chain joins TRBV24-1 and TRBJ2-1, with 12 bases identical to TRBD2. Per the germline V gene, CDR1 is KGHDR and CDR2 is SFDVKD. CDR3 size: 15 residues. Trimming removed 3 bases from V and 6 bases from J; junction bases left unmatched: 2. In DNA form, the CDR3 reads TGTGCCACCAGTGATCCGACTAGCGGGGGCAATGAGCAGTTCTTC. It is translated as CATSDPTSGGNEQFF.

This clonotype appeared a few times. The chain combines TRBV3-1 with TRBJ1-5; D call uncertain. The CDR3 is made up of 13 amino acids. In germline, CDR1 is LGHDT, CDR2 YNNKEL (reference sequence). Trimming shortened V by 3 bases and J by 4 bases, and 7 bases separated the two germline ends. This chain's CDR3 is CASSHLGNQPQHF. The CDR3 nucleotides read TGTGCCAGCAGCCACTTGGGGAATCAGCCCCAGCATTTT.

The V gene is TRBV20-1, the J gene TRBJ2-1, with 10 bases that match TRBD2. J gave up 3 bases and V 6 bases, and 2 bases lay outside the gene matches. CDR3 length: 13 residues. The V gene's germline CDR1 is DFQATT and CDR2 SNEGSKA (reference sequence). CDR3 sequence reads: CSAGTSVYNEQFF. The CDR3 DNA follows: TGCAGTGCGGGGACTAGCGTCTACAATGAGCAGTTCTTC.

This clonotype was picked up a small number of times. The chain employs TRBV12-3 or TRBV12-4 and TRBJ1-3; D call uncertain. CDR3 size: 15 residues. Trimming shortened V by 6 bases and J by 0 bases, and 12 bases separated the two germline ends. CDR3 nucleotide sequence: TGTGCCAGCAGAGAGAAGTTGCCCTCTGGAAACACCATATATTTT. Its translation: CASREKLPSGNTIYF.

This clonotype appeared many times. The chain carries TRBV28 and TRBJ2-1, with unresolved D. Trimming left V 3 bases short and J 8 bases short, with 14 bases between. Germline V gene data show CDR1 as MDHEN and CDR2 as SYDVKM. The length of the CDR3 is 14 residues. In nucleotides, the CDR3 is TGTGCCAGCAGTTTGTCACCAGCCCCCCATGAGCAGTTCTTC. It translates to CASSLSPAPHEQFF.

The CDR3, as DNA: TGTGCCAGCAAGGCTAACCTAGGCCATCAGCCCCAGCATTTT. As protein: CASKANLGHQPQHF. The chain employs TRBV27 and TRBJ1-5; D gene unclear. Per germline, CDR1 MNHEY and CDR2 SMNVEV (reference sequence). The CDR3 runs to 14 residues. V lost 7 bases and J 5 bases, leaving 15 bases between the germline ends.

The gene calls are TRBV7-8 and TRBJ2-7; no clear D. V was clipped by 4 bases and J by 7 bases, with 8 bases between them. Germline CDR1 SGHVS, CDR2 FQNEAQ. This CDR3 region has 11 residues. CDR3 sequence reads: CASSYQEEQYF. The CDR3 coding sequence is TGTGCCAGCAGCTATCAGGAAGAGCAGTACTTC. Full variable domain (remainder filled in from reference TRBV7-8 and TRBJ2-7): GAGVSQSPRYKVAKRGQDVALRCDPISGHVSLFWYQQALGQGPEFLTYFQNEAQLDKSGLPSDRFFAERPEGSVSTLKIQRTQQEDSAVYLCASSYQEEQYFGPGTRLTVT.

This clonotype has a count of ten or more. The chain has TRBV7-9 and TRBJ2-7; no clear D gene. In germline, CDR1 is SEHNR, CDR2 FQNEAQ (reference sequence). The V end was cut by 0 bases, the J end by 2 bases, with 5 bases between. The CDR3 runs to 13 residues. CDR3 coding DNA: TGTGCCAGCAGCTTAGCGCCCACCTACGAGCAGTACTTC. Residues: CASSLAPTYEQYF. Combining the CDR3 with reference TRBV7-9 and TRBJ2-7 gives the whole variable domain DTGVSQNPRHKITKRGQNVTFRCDPISEHNRLYWYRQTLGQGPEFLTYFQNEAQLEKSRLLSDRFSAERPKGSFSTLEIQRTEQGDSAMYLCASSLAPTYEQYFGPGTRLTVT.

This clonotype was observed a handful of times. This chain joins TRBV4-3 and TRBJ2-2; the D gene is possibly TRBD2 (6 bases). The CDR3 sequence is 18 residues long. Trimming cost V 0 bases and J 4 bases, with 18 bases left between them. Germline CDR1 and CDR2: LGHNA and YSLEER. The CDR3 nucleotides read TGCGCCAGCAGCCAAGAAGGATGGTGGGAGGTGGGCACCGGGGAGCTGTTTTTT. Translation gives CASSQEGWWEVGTGELFF.

The chain is built from TRBV10-3 and TRBJ1-1, with a possible D match to TRBD1 (6 bases). Trimming took off 4 bases at V and 4 bases at J, with 13 bases between the two ends. Germline CDR1 is ENHRY and CDR2 is SYGVKD. The CDR3 loop spans 14 amino acids. The CDR3 reads CAISGRGASTEAFF. The CDR3 coding sequence is TGTGCCATCAGTGGGCGGGGGGCGTCCACTGAAGCTTTCTTT.

This clonotype was found a few times. This rearrangement joins TRBV7-2 to TRBJ2-2, with a weak D call TRBD2 (6 bases). Germline loops: CDR1 SGHTA, CDR2 FQGNSA. This CDR3 comprises 15 residues. V shed 0 bases and J shed 3 bases, with 8 bases lying between them. The CDR3 coding sequence is TGTGCCAGCAGCTTAGCTCGGGAGTACACCGGGGAGCTGTTTTTT. Amino acids: CASSLAREYTGELFF.

This chain joins TRBV27 and TRBJ2-7; TRBD1 matches 7 bases. Germline loops: CDR1 MNHEY, CDR2 SMNVEV (reference sequence). V lost 5 bases to trimming and J lost 2 bases; unmatched junction nucleotides: 6. The CDR3 extends over 14 amino acids. CDR3 loop: CASSKRQGPYEQYF. Here the CDR3 DNA reads TGTGCCAGCAGTAAACGACAGGGTCCCTACGAGCAGTACTTC.

This clonotype has just a few counts. The V gene is TRBV7-9, the J gene TRBJ2-7, with TRBD2 identical over 9 bases. CDR1 is SEHNR, CDR2 FQNEAQ, per germline (reference sequence). The length of the CDR3 is 17 residues. Unmatched junction bases numbered 11, after V lost 5 bases and J lost 0 bases. Here the CDR3 reads CASSTSSGEIRSYEQYF. CDR3 bases: TGTGCCAGCAGCACCTCTAGCGGGGAAATCCGCTCCTACGAGCAGTACTTC.

The chain has TRBV6-2 or TRBV6-3 and TRBJ2-7; a weak D match, TRBD2 (6 bases). Germline V gene sequence: CDR1 MNHEY, CDR2 SVGEGT. The CDR3 has 13 residues. The ends were cut back, 2 bases at V and 6 bases at J, with 11 bases in the middle. The CDR3 DNA follows: TGTGCCAGCAGTTACGTCGGGAGCGGCGAGCAGTACTTC. It is translated as CASSYVGSGEQYF.

V and J are TRBV4-3 and TRBJ1-4; D is uncertain. Germline V CDR1 and CDR2: LGHNA, YSLEER. The ends were cut back, 4 bases at V and 0 bases at J, with 12 bases in the middle. The CDR3 loop spans 16 amino acids. As DNA, the CDR3 is TGCGCCAGCAGCCTCTCCCTATCGCCAACTAATGAAAAACTGTTTTTT. This sequence encodes CASSLSLSPTNEKLFF.

This clonotype was found many times. V is TRBV3-1 and J is TRBJ2-3; D remains ambiguous. V gave up 5 bases and J gave up 3 bases, with 3 bases separating them. Germline-derived CDR1 and CDR2 are LGHDT and YNNKEL (reference sequence). This CDR3 contains 11 residues. CDR3 protein: CASSATDTQYF. For the CDR3, the DNA is TGTGCCAGCAGCGCGACAGATACGCAGTATTTT.

This chain uses TRBV7-9 with TRBJ2-5, with no clear D. Germline CDR1 and CDR2: SEHNR and FQNEAQ (reference sequence). V was pared by 1 base and J by 5 bases, with 14 bases between. The CDR3 length is 15 residues. CDR3 protein: CASSLGWATPETQYF. In DNA, the CDR3 is TGTGCCAGCAGCTTAGGGTGGGCGACCCCGGAGACCCAGTACTTC.

This clonotype came up a few times. The V and J genes are TRBV10-3 and TRBJ2-7, with 7 bases that match TRBD1. J lost 6 bases, V lost 0 bases, and 5 bases had no gene match. The CDR3 totals 14 residues. The germline V gene has CDR1 ENHRY and CDR2 SYGVKD. CDR3 sequence (DNA): TGTGCCATCAGTGAGTCTAGACAGGGTGCCGAGCAGTACTTC. Its translation is CAISESRQGAEQYF.